This paragraph covers one T cell receptor (beta chain) sequence. Its antigen is not known. Germline CDR1 is ENHRY and CDR2 is SYGVKD. Trimming removed 2 bases at V and 5 bases at J, with 6 bases between. The CDR3 runs to 13 residues. This record comes from a study of cytomegalovirus exposure and HLA in healthy donors. The PCR ran on 60 Vbeta and 13 Jbeta primers. Source study methods: A follow-up analysis tallied tens of millions of unique TCR beta chains, 9 million to 11 million shared. TCRdb's table, derived via immunoSEQ multiplex PCR, lists solely in-frame clones and lacks some. That table furnishes V, J and clone size, whereas the DNA furnished D and trimming. The profile shows around 110,000 clones, 55% to 80% of them singletons. Study conclusions and caveats: Later work found most CMV-associated TCR beta chains apparently HLA-restricted. Donors were assumed by presence/absence analyses to have roughly uniform sequencing depth.

The receptor was derived from a woman aged 25-40 years in good health and CMV-seronegative. The sequenced sample was PBMCs. The rearrangement uses TRBV10-3 and TRBJ1-4; no reliable D call. The CDR3 sequence: CAISENGNEKLFF. CDR3 coding DNA: TGTGCCATCAGTGAGAACGGGAATGAAAAACTGTTTTTT.